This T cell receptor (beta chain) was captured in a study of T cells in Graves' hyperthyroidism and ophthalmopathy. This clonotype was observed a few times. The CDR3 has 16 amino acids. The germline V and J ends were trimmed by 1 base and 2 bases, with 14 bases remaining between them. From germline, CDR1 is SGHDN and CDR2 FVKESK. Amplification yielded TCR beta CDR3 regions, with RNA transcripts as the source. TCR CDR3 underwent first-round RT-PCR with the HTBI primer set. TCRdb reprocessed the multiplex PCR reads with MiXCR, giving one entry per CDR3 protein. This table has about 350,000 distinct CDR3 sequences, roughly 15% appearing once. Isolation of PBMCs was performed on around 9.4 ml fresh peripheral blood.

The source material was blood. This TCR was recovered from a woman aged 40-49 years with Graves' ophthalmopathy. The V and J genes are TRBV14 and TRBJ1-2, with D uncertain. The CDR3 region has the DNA TGTGCCAGCAGCCAAGTTTTTAGTGGCACGAACTATGGCTACACCTTC. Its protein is CASSQVFSGTNYGYTF.